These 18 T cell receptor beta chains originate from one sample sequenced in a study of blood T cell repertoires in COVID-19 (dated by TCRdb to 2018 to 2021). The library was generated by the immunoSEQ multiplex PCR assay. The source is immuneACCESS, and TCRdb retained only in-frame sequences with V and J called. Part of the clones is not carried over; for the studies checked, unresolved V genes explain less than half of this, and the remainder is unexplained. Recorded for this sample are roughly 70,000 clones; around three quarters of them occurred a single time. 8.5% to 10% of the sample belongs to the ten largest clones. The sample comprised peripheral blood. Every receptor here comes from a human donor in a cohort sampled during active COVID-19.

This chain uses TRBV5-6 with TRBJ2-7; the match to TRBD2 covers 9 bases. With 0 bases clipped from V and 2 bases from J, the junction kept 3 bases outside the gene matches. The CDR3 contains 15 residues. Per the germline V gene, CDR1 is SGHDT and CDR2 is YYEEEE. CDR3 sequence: CASSLELAGPYEQYF. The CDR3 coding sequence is TGTGCCAGCAGCTTGGAGCTAGCGGGACCCTACGAGCAGTACTTC. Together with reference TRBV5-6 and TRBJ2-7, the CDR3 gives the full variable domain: DAGVTQSPTHLIKTRGQQVTLRCSPKSGHDTVSWYQQALGQGPQFIFQYYEEEERQRGNFPDRFSGHQFPNYSSELNVNALLLGDSALYLCASSLELAGPYEQYFGPGTRLTVT.

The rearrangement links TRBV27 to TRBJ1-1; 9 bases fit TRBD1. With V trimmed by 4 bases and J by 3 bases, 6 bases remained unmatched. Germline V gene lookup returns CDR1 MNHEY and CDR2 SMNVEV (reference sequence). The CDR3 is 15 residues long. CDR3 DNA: TGTGCCAGCAGTTCAACAGGGGGCTTGTACACTGAAGCTTTCTTT. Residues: CASSSTGGLYTEAFF.

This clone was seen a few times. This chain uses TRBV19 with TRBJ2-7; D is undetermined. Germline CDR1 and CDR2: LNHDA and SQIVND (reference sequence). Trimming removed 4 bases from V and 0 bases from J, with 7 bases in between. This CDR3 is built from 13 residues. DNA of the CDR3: TGTGCCAGTAGTAGACGCGGCTCCTACGAGCAGTACTTC. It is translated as CASSRRGSYEQYF. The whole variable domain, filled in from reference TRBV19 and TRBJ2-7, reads DGGITQSPKYLFRKEGQNVTLSCEQNLNHDAMYWYRQDPGQGLRLIYYSQIVNDFQKGDIAEGYSVSREKKESFPLTVTSAQKNPTAFYLCASSRRGSYEQYFGPGTRLTVT.

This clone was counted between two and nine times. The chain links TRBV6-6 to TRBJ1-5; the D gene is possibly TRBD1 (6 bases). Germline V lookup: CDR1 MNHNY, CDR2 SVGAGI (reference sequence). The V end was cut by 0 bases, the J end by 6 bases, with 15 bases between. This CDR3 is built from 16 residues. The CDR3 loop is CASSYSLRQGSQPQHF. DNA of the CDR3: TGTGCCAGCAGTTACTCGCTCCGGCAGGGGAGTCAGCCCCAGCATTTT.

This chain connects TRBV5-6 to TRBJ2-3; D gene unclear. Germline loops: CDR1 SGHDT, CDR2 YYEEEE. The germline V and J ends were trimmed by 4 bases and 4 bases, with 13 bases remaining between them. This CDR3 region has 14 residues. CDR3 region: CASSPPYPADTQYF. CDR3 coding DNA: TGTGCCAGCAGCCCCCCCTATCCCGCAGATACGCAGTATTTT.

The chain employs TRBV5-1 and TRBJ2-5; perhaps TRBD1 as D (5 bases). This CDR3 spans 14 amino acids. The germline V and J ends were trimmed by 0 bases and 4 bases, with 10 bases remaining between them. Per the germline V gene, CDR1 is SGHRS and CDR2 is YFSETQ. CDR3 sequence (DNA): TGCGCCAGCAGCTTGGGCAGGGATCGAGAGACCCAGTACTTC. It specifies CASSLGRDRETQYF.

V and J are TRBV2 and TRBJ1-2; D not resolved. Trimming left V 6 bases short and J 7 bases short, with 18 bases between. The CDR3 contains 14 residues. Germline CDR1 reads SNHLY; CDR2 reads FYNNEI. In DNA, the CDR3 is TGTGCCAGCAGGCTGAACAGAACCCCTCCTGGCTACACCTTC. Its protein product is CASRLNRTPPGYTF.

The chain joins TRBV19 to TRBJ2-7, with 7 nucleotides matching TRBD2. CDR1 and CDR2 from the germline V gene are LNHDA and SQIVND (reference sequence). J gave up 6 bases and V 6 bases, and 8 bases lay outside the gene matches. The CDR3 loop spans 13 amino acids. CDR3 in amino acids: CASRSGPGGEQYF. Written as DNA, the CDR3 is TGTGCCAGTAGATCGGGACCGGGAGGCGAGCAGTACTTC.

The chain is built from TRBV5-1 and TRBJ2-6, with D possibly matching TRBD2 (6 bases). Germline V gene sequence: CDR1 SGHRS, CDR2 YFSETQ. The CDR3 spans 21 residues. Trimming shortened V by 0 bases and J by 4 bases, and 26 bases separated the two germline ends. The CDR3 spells CASSLATFSGTAFGGANVLTF. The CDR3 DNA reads TGCGCCAGCAGCTTGGCAACCTTCTCCGGGACTGCTTTCGGGGGGGCCAACGTCCTGACTTTC. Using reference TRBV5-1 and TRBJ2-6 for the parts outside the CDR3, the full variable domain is KAGVTQTPRYLIKTRGQQVTLSCSPISGHRSVSWYQQTPGQGLQFLFEYFSETQRNKGNFPGRFSGRQFSNSRSEMNVSTLELGDSALYLCASSLATFSGTAFGGANVLTFGAGSRLTVL.

CDR3 nucleotides: TGCGCCAGCAGCCAAGGTAGCGGGAGTGGAGCAGATACGCAGTATTTT. Protein product: CASSQGSGSGADTQYF. The genes are TRBV4-3 and TRBJ2-3; 9 nucleotides align to TRBD2. Germline CDR1 LGHNA, CDR2 YSLEER. The CDR3 runs to 16 residues. J was trimmed by 4 bases and V by 1 base; bases with no gene match: 6.

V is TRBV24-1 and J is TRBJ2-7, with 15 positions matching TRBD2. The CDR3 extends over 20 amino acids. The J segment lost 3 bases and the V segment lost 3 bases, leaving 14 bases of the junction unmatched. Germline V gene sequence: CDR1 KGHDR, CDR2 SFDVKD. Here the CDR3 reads CATSDARMDRGLAGGYEQYF. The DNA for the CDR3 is TGTGCCACCAGTGATGCCAGGATGGACAGGGGACTAGCGGGAGGCTACGAGCAGTACTTC.

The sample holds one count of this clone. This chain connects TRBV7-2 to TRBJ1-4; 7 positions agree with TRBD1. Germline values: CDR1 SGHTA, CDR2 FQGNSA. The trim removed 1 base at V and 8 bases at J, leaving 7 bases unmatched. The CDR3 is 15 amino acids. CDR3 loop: CASSLGSRGNEKLFF. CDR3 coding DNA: TGTGCCAGCAGCTTAGGTTCCAGGGGGAACGAAAAACTGTTTTTT.

The CDR3 spells CASSFQASSTDTQYF. The CDR3, as DNA: TGTGCCAGCAGTTTTCAGGCTTCTTCCACAGATACGCAGTATTTT. The V and J genes are TRBV27 and TRBJ2-3; D gene ambiguous. The CDR3 loop spans 15 amino acids. Germline V lookup: CDR1 MNHEY, CDR2 SMNVEV (reference sequence). Trimming pared 3 bases from V and 2 bases from J, leaving 12 bases between.

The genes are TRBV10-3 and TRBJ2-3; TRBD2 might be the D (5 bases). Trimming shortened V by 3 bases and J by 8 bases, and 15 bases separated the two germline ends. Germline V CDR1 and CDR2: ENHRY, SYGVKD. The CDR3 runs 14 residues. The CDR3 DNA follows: TGTGCCATCAGTGAATCGCAAGGAGAGGGTACGCAGTATTTT. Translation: CAISESQGEGTQYF.

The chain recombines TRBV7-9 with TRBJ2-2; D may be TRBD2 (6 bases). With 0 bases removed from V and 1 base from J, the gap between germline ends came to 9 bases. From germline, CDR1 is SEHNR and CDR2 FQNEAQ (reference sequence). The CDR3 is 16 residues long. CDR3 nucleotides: TGTGCCAGCAGCTTAGCCGGAGGGAGGAACACCGGGGAGCTGTTTTTT. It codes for CASSLAGGRNTGELFF.

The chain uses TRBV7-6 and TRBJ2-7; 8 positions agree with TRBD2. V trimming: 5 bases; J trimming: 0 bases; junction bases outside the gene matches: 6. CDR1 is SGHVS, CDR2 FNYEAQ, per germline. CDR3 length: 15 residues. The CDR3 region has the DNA TGTGCCAGCAGCCCCACTAGCGGAAACTCCTACGAGCAGTACTTC. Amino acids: CASSPTSGNSYEQYF.

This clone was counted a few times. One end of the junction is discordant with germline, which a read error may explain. The CDR3 DNA is TGTGCCAGCAGGGGACAGGCCTCCCGCATCTTC. This encodes CASRGQASRIF. The rearrangement links TRBV6-5 to TRBJ2-7; 8 nucleotides line up with TRBD1. This CDR3 spans 11 amino acids. Germline CDR1 MNHEY, CDR2 SVGAGI.

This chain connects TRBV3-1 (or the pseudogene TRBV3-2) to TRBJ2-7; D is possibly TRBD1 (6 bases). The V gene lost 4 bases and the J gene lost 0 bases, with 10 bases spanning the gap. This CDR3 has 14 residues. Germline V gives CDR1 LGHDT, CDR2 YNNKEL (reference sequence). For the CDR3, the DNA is TGTGCCAGCAGCCCCCGGACAGTCTCCTACGAGCAGTACTTC. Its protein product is CASSPRTVSYEQYF.